What follows are 14 T cell receptor beta chains derived from one specimen sequenced in a study of blood T cell repertoires in COVID-19. Some clones are missing from TCRdb's copy, which holds only in-frame ones; the method was immunoSEQ multiplex PCR. This sample has roughly 38,000 clones, with 60% to 85% found just once. Sequenced sample: peripheral blood. Every receptor here comes from a man between 60 and 75 years old with active COVID-19.

The rearrangement uses TRBV19 and TRBJ1-2, with 7 bases that match TRBD1. The ends lost 3 bases at V and 2 bases at J; junction bases unmatched: 0. Germline-derived CDR1 and CDR2 are LNHDA and SQIVND (reference sequence). CDR3 length equals 13 residues. This CDR3 is CASSMTGNYGYTF. CDR3 coding DNA: TGTGCCAGTAGTATGACAGGGAACTATGGCTACACCTTC.

This clone was seen once. The CDR3 protein is CASSLGTSGSNEQFF. As DNA, the CDR3 is TGTGCCAGCAGCTTGGGGACTAGCGGGAGTAATGAGCAGTTCTTC. The chain couples TRBV7-2 to TRBJ2-1; 14 nucleotides line up with TRBD2. The CDR3 covers 15 residues. CDR1 and CDR2 (germline): SGHTA, FQGNSA. The V gene end was trimmed by 3 bases and the J gene end by 7 bases; junction bases not matched to a gene: 2.

This chain links TRBV10-3 with TRBJ2-1; D is perhaps TRBD1 (5 bases). The length of the CDR3 is 14 residues. Per germline, CDR1 ENHRY and CDR2 SYGVKD. V was pared by 3 bases and J by 8 bases, with 14 bases between. The CDR3 here is CAISEGQPEDEQFF. In DNA form, the CDR3 reads TGTGCCATCAGTGAAGGACAACCAGAGGATGAGCAGTTCTTC.

This sequence joins TRBV29-1 and TRBJ2-4; D possibly corresponds to TRBD1 (6 bases). CDR1 and CDR2 (germline): SQVTM, ANQGSEA. The CDR3 is 13 amino acids. Trimming removed 7 bases from V and 6 bases from J, with 16 bases in between. The CDR3 here is CSAIQGAPNIQYF. CDR3 bases: TGCAGCGCGATACAGGGAGCCCCAAACATTCAGTACTTC.

The chain combines TRBV19 with TRBJ2-7, with D uncertain. CDR1 and CDR2 from the germline V gene are LNHDA and SQIVND (reference sequence). With 4 bases removed from V and 7 bases from J, the gap between germline ends came to 8 bases. The CDR3 contains 11 residues. The CDR3: CASSTPGEQYF. The CDR3, as DNA: TGTGCCAGTAGTACCCCCGGGGAGCAGTACTTC.

The sample holds one count of this clone. This chain links TRBV30 with TRBJ1-2, with TRBD1 identical over 7 bases. This CDR3 spans 13 amino acids. Trimming cost V 5 bases and J 5 bases; bases outside gene matches: 8. CDR1 is GTSNPN and CDR2 is SVGIG in the germline V gene (reference sequence). CDR3 in DNA: TGTGCCTGGGCTCGGGACAGACCTTATGGCTACACCTTC. Its translation is CAWARDRPYGYTF.

The genes are TRBV6-6 and TRBJ1-2; D perhaps matches TRBD1 (6 bases). V lost 6 bases and J 1 base, leaving 18 bases between the germline ends. The CDR3 covers 16 residues. Germline-derived CDR1 and CDR2 are MNHNY and SVGAGI (reference sequence). CDR3 in amino acids: CASSHPGHFLNYGYTF. The CDR3 region has the DNA TGTGCCAGCAGCCACCCGGGACACTTTCTTAACTATGGCTACACCTTC.

V and J are TRBV5-8 and TRBJ1-2; 7 nucleotides match TRBD1. The CDR3 contains 14 residues. CDR1 and CDR2 (germline): SGHTS, YDEGEE. After removal of 4 bases from V and 8 bases from J, the junction contained 11 bases not matched to a gene. The CDR3, as DNA: TGTGCCAGCAGCCAATTCGACAGGGTTAAAGGCTACACCTTC. It yields the protein CASSQFDRVKGYTF.

The chain combines TRBV7-6 with TRBJ2-1; possibly TRBD1 for D (5 bases). V shed 7 bases and J shed 4 bases, with 20 bases lying between them. Germline-derived CDR1 and CDR2 are SGHVS and FNYEAQ. This CDR3 is 16 amino acids long. Here the CDR3 reads CASTNPPRQRYNEQFF. Here the CDR3 DNA reads TGTGCCAGCACCAACCCCCCCCGACAGAGATACAATGAGCAGTTCTTC.

This rearrangement joins TRBV6-5 to TRBJ2-7; 7 bases fit TRBD1. The CDR3 loop spans 15 amino acids. V was clipped by 7 bases and J by 3 bases; unmatched bases: 12. The germline gives CDR1 MNHEY, CDR2 SVGAGI. The CDR3 region is CASIPAPGQSYEQYF. DNA of the CDR3: TGTGCCAGCATCCCAGCACCGGGACAGAGCTACGAGCAGTACTTC.

The chain carries TRBV21-1 and TRBJ2-3; the DNA was not used to check the table's D call, TRBD2. TRBV21-1 is a recognized pseudogene. The CDR3 contains 16 residues. For the CDR3, the DNA is TGTGCCAGCAGCAAAGCCGGTTTATCCTTCGGGGATACGCAGTATTTT. Its translation: CASSKAGLSFGDTQYF.

The rearrangement joins TRBV7-2 to TRBJ2-1; D ambiguous. With 6 bases removed from V and 0 bases from J, the gap between germline ends came to 6 bases. From germline, CDR1 is SGHTA and CDR2 FQGNSA. This CDR3 region has 13 residues. The CDR3, as DNA: TGTGCCAGCAGGGGCAGCTCCTACAATGAGCAGTTCTTC. Its translation: CASRGSSYNEQFF.

The chain uses TRBV6-2 or TRBV6-3 and TRBJ1-1; D is possibly TRBD1 (5 bases). The CDR3 spans 16 residues. V lost 2 bases and J lost 0, with 13 bases in between. The germline V gene has CDR1 MNHEY and CDR2 SVGEGT. The CDR3 sequence is CASSYLQGLLNTEAFF. CDR3 bases: TGTGCCAGCAGTTACCTGCAGGGACTTCTGAACACTGAAGCTTTCTTT.

This sequence joins TRBV6-5 and TRBJ2-7, with 7 bases lining up with TRBD1. The CDR3 totals 13 residues. Looked up from germline, CDR1 is MNHEY and CDR2 is SVGAGI. V shed 6 bases and J 7 bases; nucleotides not matched to a gene: 9. CDR3 amino acids: CASRATGLPEQYF. CDR3 in DNA: TGTGCCAGCAGGGCGACAGGGCTACCTGAGCAGTACTTC.